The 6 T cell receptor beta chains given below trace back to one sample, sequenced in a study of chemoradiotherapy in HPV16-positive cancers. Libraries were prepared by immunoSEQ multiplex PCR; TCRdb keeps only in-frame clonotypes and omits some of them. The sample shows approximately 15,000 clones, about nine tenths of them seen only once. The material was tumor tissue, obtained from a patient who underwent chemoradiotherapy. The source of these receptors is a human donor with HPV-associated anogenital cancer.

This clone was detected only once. The CDR3 DNA sequence: TGCGCCAGCAGCCAAGAGGATGGGGAGACCCAGTACTTC. Translated: CASSQEDGETQYF. V and J are TRBV4-3 and TRBJ2-5; D is ambiguous. The CDR3 loop spans 13 amino acids. Germline V CDR1 and CDR2: LGHNA, YSLEER. Deletions cut 0 bases from V and 5 bases from J, with 7 bases between.

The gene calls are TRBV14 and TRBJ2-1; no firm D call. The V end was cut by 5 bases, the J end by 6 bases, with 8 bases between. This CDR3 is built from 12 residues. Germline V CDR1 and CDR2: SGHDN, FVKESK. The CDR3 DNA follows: TGTGCCAGCAGCTGGCGCGGCAATGAGCAGTTCTTC. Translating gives CASSWRGNEQFF.

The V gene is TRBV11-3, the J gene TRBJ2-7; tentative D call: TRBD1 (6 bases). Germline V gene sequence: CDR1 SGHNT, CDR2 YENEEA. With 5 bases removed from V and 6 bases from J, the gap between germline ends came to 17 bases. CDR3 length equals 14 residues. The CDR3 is CASSPLGTMSEQYF. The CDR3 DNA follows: TGTGCCAGCAGCCCACTAGGGACAATGAGCGAGCAGTACTTC. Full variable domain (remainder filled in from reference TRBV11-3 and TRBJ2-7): EAGVVQSPRYKIIEKKQPVAFWCNPISGHNTLYWYLQNLGQGPELLIRYENEEAVDDSQLPKDRFSAERLKGVDSTLKIQPAELGDSAVYLCASSPLGTMSEQYFGPGTRLTVT.

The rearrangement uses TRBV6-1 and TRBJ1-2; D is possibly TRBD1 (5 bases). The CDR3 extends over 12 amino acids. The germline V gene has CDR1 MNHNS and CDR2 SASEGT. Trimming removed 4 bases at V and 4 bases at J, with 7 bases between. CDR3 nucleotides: TGTGCCAGCAGTGGAGACAGCTATGGCTACACCTTC. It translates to CASSGDSYGYTF.

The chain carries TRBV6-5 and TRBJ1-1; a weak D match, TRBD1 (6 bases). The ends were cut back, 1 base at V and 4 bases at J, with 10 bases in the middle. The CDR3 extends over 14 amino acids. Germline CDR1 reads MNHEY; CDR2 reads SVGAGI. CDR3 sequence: CASSYWQGSTEAFF. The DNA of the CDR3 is TGTGCCAGCAGTTACTGGCAGGGGAGCACTGAAGCTTTCTTT.

The CDR3 DNA reads TGTGCCAGCACGCCGGGGTGGGCGTCAGGCGAGCAGTACTTC. Protein sequence: CASTPGWASGEQYF. The chain joins TRBV27 to TRBJ2-7, with D perhaps matching TRBD2 (5 bases). V lost 7 bases and J lost 6, with 19 bases in between. CDR3 size: 14 residues. The V gene's germline CDR1 is MNHEY and CDR2 SMNVEV (reference sequence).